The TCR beta chain under discussion was sequenced for a study of radiotherapy plus CTLA-4 blockade in lung cancer. In regard to this clone: What it recognizes is unknown.

Study-wide results and caveats: Clones of tumor-derived TCRs expanded in blood after radiotherapy plus ipilimumab.

This CDR3 is built from 14 residues. Germline loops: CDR1 SGHRS, CDR2 YFSETQ. The V end was cut by 3 bases, the J end by 4 bases, with 13 bases between. Produced via immunoSEQ multiplex PCR; TCRdb's table is partial and in-frame only. The repertoire includes about 38,000 clones, 80% to 90% of them detected once, and less than 25% sits in the top ten. Ipilimumab-mediated CTLA-4 blockade plus focal radiation was given to patients having chemo-refractory metastatic non-small-cell lung cancer. This specimen consisted of peripheral blood, obtained from a patient treated with radiotherapy plus ipilimumab. The clonotype was recovered from a human donor with non-small cell lung cancer whose response to radiotherapy plus ipilimumab could not be evaluated. V gene TRBV5-1 combines with J gene TRBJ2-5; D might be TRBD1 (6 bases). CDR3 sequence reads: CASSSDRGVETQYF. The CDR3 nucleotides are TGCGCCAGCAGCTCGGACAGAGGTGTAGAGACCCAGTACTTC. Based on the CDR3 plus reference TRBV5-1 and TRBJ2-5, the full variable domain is KAGVTQTPRYLIKTRGQQVTLSCSPISGHRSVSWYQQTPGQGLQFLFEYFSETQRNKGNFPGRFSGRQFSNSRSEMNVSTLELGDSALYLCASSSDRGVETQYFGPGTRLLVL.